Listed below are T cell receptor beta chains from one sample, sequenced in a study of blood T cell repertoires in COVID-19. Sequencing used immunoSEQ multiplex PCR; TCRdb keeps in-frame clones, though not all of them. Found here are 100,000 to 150,000 clones, 88% of them singletons; the top ten hold less than 2.5%. Sequences were obtained from peripheral blood. All receptors derive from a man between 65 and 80 years old with active COVID-19. Each CDR3 is given with its conserved first and last residue. Each record gives: J gene, V gene, clone size, D gene, CDR3 DNA, CDR3 protein. The D gene is left open where the match is weak. Some rows mark clone size as missing; the rest say once, few, many or name a class of expanded clone.

TRBJ2-1	TRBV20-1	-	-	TGCAGTGCTAGTAAACCCCGGAGTCCCTCCTACAATGAGCAGTTCTTC	CSASKPRSPSYNEQFF
TRBJ2-1	TRBV6-5	-	-	TGTGCCAGCCTTGGCCTGGGGCAGCCATACAATGAGCAGTTCTTC	CASLGLGQPYNEQFF
TRBJ2-2	TRBV30	-	TRBD1	TGTGCCTGGAGTGAGACAGGGTTAACCGGGGAGCTGTTTTTT	CAWSETGLTGELFF
TRBJ2-2	TRBV24-1	-	-	TGTGCCACCAGTGATCCCACGGGGGTCACCGGGGAGCTGTTTTTT	CATSDPTGVTGELFF
TRBJ2-1	TRBV20-1	-	-	TGCAGTGCCCATTACGGGGACAACCCCTTCTTC	CSAHYGDNPFF
TRBJ2-7	TRBV5-1	-	TRBD1	TGCGCCAGCAGCTTGAGGTTCCAGGACAGGGTACGGAACGAGCAGTACTTC	CASSLRFQDRVRNEQYF
TRBJ2-7	TRBV6-6	-	TRBD2	TGTGCCAGCAGTCCTCCGGGTAGCGGGAAAGCCTACGAGCAGTACTTC	CASSPPGSGKAYEQYF
TRBJ2-1	TRBV6-2/TRBV6-3	-	TRBD2	TGTGCCAGCAGTTACGTAGTGGGCGGGAGGGCCGGAAATGAGCAGTTCTTC	CASSYVVGGRAGNEQFF
TRBJ2-5	TRBV12-3/TRBV12-4	-	-	TGTGCCAGCAGTTCCGGGAGAGGGGAGACCCAGTACTTC	CASSSGRGETQYF
TRBJ1-2	TRBV30	-	-	TGTGCCTGGAGTGATCAGGGAATAGGCTATGGCTACACCTTC	CAWSDQGIGYGYTF
TRBJ2-7	TRBV19	-	TRBD1	TGTGCCAGTAGTATCTACAGGGGGCACTACGAGCAGTACTTC	CASSIYRGHYEQYF
TRBJ2-7	TRBV7-2	-	TRBD2	TGTGCCAGCAGCTCCCGAGGTAGCGGGTCCTCCTACGAGCAGTACTTC	CASSSRGSGSSYEQYF
TRBJ1-1	TRBV24-1	-	TRBD1	TGTGCCACCAGTCCCGGGACAGGGACGATGAACACTGAAGCTTTCTTT	CATSPGTGTMNTEAFF
TRBJ2-2	TRBV27	-	TRBD2	TGTGCCAGCAGTTTGTCCCAGCGGGAGTCGACCGGGGAGCTGTTTTTT	CASSLSQRESTGELFF
TRBJ2-7	TRBV5-1	-	-	TGCGCCAGCAACTCCCCTGAGCAGGGGTCCTACGAGCAGTACTTC	CASNSPEQGSYEQYF
TRBJ2-7	TRBV29-1	-	-	TGCAGCGTTCGGGGGAGGCCAGGGGAGCAGTACTTC	CSVRGRPGEQYF
TRBJ2-7	TRBV30	-	TRBD2	TGTGCCTGGAGTCCCGGGGGGGGGTATGAGCAGTACTTC	CAWSPGGGYEQYF
TRBJ2-1	TRBV7-8	once	-	TGTGCCAGCAGCTTGGTTAGCGGAACCTACAATGAGCAGTTCTTC	CASSLVSGTYNEQFF
TRBJ1-2	TRBV7-9	-	TRBD1	TGTGCCAGCAGCTTAACAGGGGGAGACGTCTCGTATGGCTACACCTTC	CASSLTGGDVSYGYTF
TRBJ2-2	TRBV5-4	-	-	TGTGCCAGTGTGGCGGGGTCCCCCCCGAACACCGGGGAGCTGTTTTTT	CASVAGSPPNTGELFF
TRBJ2-1	TRBV28	-	-	TGTGCCAGCAGTTTAGAGGGAGGCCCCAGGGAGCAGTTCTTC	CASSLEGGPREQFF
TRBJ2-4	TRBV4-1	-	TRBD2	TGCGCCAGCAGCCAACTAGCGGGAGGCATTCAGTACTTC	CASSQLAGGIQYF
TRBJ2-1	TRBV5-1	-	-	TGCGCCAGCAGCTTGTCTTCGGGAAAAACCTCCTACAATGAGCAGTTCTTC	CASSLSSGKTSYNEQFF
TRBJ2-1	TRBV7-2	-	-	TGTGCCAGCAGCTTAACTAGCTCCTACAATGAGCAGTTCTTC	CASSLTSSYNEQFF
TRBJ2-1	TRBV9	-	TRBD2	TGTGCCAGCAGCCCACGGGACTACCCTACAGGTGAGCAGTTCTTC	CASSPRDYPTGEQFF
TRBJ2-2	TRBV6-4	-	-	TGTGCCAGCAGTGAGGAGGAGGACGGGGAGCTGTTTTTT	CASSEEEDGELFF
TRBJ2-1	TRBV24-1	-	TRBD1	TGTGCCACCAGTGATACGAGTGGACAGGGGGCCAATGAGCAGTTCTTC	CATSDTSGQGANEQFF
TRBJ1-2	TRBV5-4	-	-	TGTGCCAGCAGCTTAGGGTCCATTGGCCGCGGGGATGGCTACACCTTC	CASSLGSIGRGDGYTF